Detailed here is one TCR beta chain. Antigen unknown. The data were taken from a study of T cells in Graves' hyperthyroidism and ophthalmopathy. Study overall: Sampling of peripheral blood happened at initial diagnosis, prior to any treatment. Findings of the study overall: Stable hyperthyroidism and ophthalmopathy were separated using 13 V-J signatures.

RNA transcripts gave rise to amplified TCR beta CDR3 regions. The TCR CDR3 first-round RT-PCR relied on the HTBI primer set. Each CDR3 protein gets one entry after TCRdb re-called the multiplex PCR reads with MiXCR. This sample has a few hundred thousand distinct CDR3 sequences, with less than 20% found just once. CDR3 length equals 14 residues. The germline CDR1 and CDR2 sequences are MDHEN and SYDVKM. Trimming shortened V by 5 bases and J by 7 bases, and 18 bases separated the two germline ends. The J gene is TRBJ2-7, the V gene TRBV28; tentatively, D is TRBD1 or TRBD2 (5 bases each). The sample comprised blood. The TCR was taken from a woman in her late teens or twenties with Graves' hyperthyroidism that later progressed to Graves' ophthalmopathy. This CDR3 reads CASSQRDRSGEQYF. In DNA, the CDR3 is TGTGCCAGCAGTCAGAGGGACCGATCGGGAGAGCAGTACTTC.